One sample yielded the 32 T cell receptor beta chains listed below, sequenced in a study of T cells in localized non-small cell lung cancer. Measured with immunoSEQ multiplex PCR; TCRdb has only the in-frame clones, and not every one. The table includes about 40,000 clones, approximately 89% detected once. The starting material was peripheral blood, obtained before any cancer treatment. The source is a woman aged 40 to 75 with stage I lung adenocarcinoma.

The chain joins TRBV30 to TRBJ1-1, with unresolved D. The CDR3 length is 11 residues. Trimming took off 5 bases at V and 5 bases at J, with 9 bases between the two ends. Germline assignment: CDR1 GTSNPN and CDR2 SVGIG (reference sequence). The CDR3 DNA is TGTGCCTGGGGGGTGGGAACTGAAGCTTTCTTT. Translating gives CAWGVGTEAFF.

The V and J genes are TRBV11-3 and TRBJ2-1; 10 bases agree with TRBD2. Germline assignment: CDR1 SGHNT and CDR2 YENEEA. The CDR3 totals 16 residues. The V and J ends lost 5 bases and 6 bases, in that order; junction bases with no gene match: 10. In nucleotides, the CDR3 is TGTGCCAGCAGCCCCGGAATGATAGCGGGAGGCAATGAGCAGTTCTTC. This gives the protein CASSPGMIAGGNEQFF.

V and J are TRBV29-1 and TRBJ2-7; TRBD2 matches 9 bases. The CDR3 runs 13 residues. Germline values: CDR1 SQVTM, CDR2 ANQGSEA. The V gene end was trimmed by 7 bases and the J gene end by 3 bases; junction bases not matched to a gene: 7. CDR3 sequence reads: CSARGRVSYEQYF. The CDR3 DNA reads TGCAGCGCCCGCGGGAGGGTAAGCTACGAGCAGTACTTC.

This chain uses TRBV14 with TRBJ2-1; 8 bases are a match to TRBD2. CDR1 and CDR2 from the germline V gene are SGHDN and FVKESK. There are 15 residues in the CDR3. After removal of 6 bases from V and 9 bases from J, the junction contained 13 bases not matched to a gene. DNA of the CDR3: TGTGCCAGCAGTTTGCTCAGCAGCGGGAGTGGTGAGCAGTTCTTC. Translation gives CASSLLSSGSGEQFF.

The J gene is TRBJ2-3, the V gene TRBV29-1; 10 bases match TRBD2. Losses at the gene ends were 7 bases for V and 0 bases for J; bases not matched to a gene: 4. Germline CDR1 is SQVTM and CDR2 is ANQGSEA. This CDR3 spans 14 amino acids. The CDR3 DNA follows: TGCAGCGCTCGGACTAGCGGAAGCACAGATACGCAGTATTTT. Its protein is CSARTSGSTDTQYF.

V is TRBV6-1 and J is TRBJ2-7; D perhaps matches TRBD2 (6 bases). The length of the CDR3 is 13 residues. Deletions cut 5 bases from V and 2 bases from J, with 10 bases between. Per germline, CDR1 MNHNS and CDR2 SASEGT. The CDR3, as DNA: TGTGCCAGCAGTCCCCGGGGGACCTACGAGCAGTACTTC. Its protein product is CASSPRGTYEQYF.

The genes are TRBV30 and TRBJ1-2; no clear D. Trimming cost V 4 bases and J 5 bases, with 14 bases left between them. CDR1 is GTSNPN and CDR2 is SVGIG in the germline V gene (reference sequence). CDR3 size: 13 residues. The chain's CDR3 is CAWTEGVFYGYTF. The CDR3 DNA reads as TGTGCCTGGACTGAGGGCGTTTTTTATGGCTACACCTTC.

The V and J genes are TRBV6-6 and TRBJ1-1; TRBD1 matches at 7 bases. Germline CDR1 MNHNY, CDR2 SVGAGI (reference sequence). The CDR3 has 16 amino acids. The trim removed 2 bases at V and 6 bases at J, leaving 12 bases unmatched. The chain's CDR3 is CASSYRGLGAPSEAFF. CDR3 sequence (DNA): TGTGCCAGCAGTTACAGGGGGCTTGGAGCACCCTCTGAAGCTTTCTTT.

This clone was counted between two and nine times. The rearrangement joins TRBV5-1 to TRBJ2-1; D may be TRBD2 (6 bases). The V end was cut by 4 bases, the J end by 8 bases, with 19 bases between. Germline V gene lookup returns CDR1 SGHRS and CDR2 YFSETQ. This CDR3 has 15 amino acids. The CDR3 nucleotides read TGCGCCAGCAGCCTTGGGGTTAGCGGTGTTGATGAGCAGTTCTTC. Protein sequence: CASSLGVSGVDEQFF.

V gene TRBV7-6 combines with J gene TRBJ2-3, with D perhaps given as TRBD1 or TRBD2 (6 bases each). Germline V gives CDR1 SGHVS, CDR2 FNYEAQ. The V gene lost 1 base and the J gene lost 6 bases, with 14 bases spanning the gap. The CDR3 consists of 15 residues. For the CDR3, the DNA is TGTGCCAGCAGCTTAGGCGGGACAAGGTTGGATACGCAGTATTTT. Translating gives CASSLGGTRLDTQYF.

This rearrangement joins TRBV6-5 to TRBJ2-3; 12 nucleotides line up with TRBD2. V lost 6 bases, J lost 3 bases, and 4 bases stayed unmatched. The germline gives CDR1 MNHEY, CDR2 SVGAGI. There are 15 residues in the CDR3. This CDR3 is CASRGGLAGTDTQYF. The CDR3 coding sequence is TGTGCCAGCAGGGGCGGACTAGCGGGAACAGATACGCAGTATTTT.

V is TRBV7-9 and J is TRBJ1-5, with D unclear. Per germline, CDR1 SEHNR and CDR2 FQNEAQ (reference sequence). The CDR3 is made up of 13 amino acids. Trimming shortened V by 5 bases and J by 5 bases, and 10 bases separated the two germline ends. Here the CDR3 DNA reads TGTGCCAGCAGCGCTAGTGGCGATCAGCCCCAGCATTTT. This codes for CASSASGDQPQHF.

The CDR3 region is CASTLGQGASEQYF. Written as DNA, the CDR3 is TGTGCCAGCACTTTAGGGCAGGGGGCGAGTGAGCAGTACTTC. V usage is TRBV2 and J usage is TRBJ2-7; TRBD1 matches at 8 bases. The germline V gene has CDR1 SNHLY and CDR2 FYNNEI. This CDR3 is built from 14 residues. The V segment lost 7 bases and the J segment 7 bases; nucleotides outside the gene matches: 12.

The rearrangement joins TRBV6-1 to TRBJ2-7, with TRBD1 identical over 7 bases. Germline trimming cut 6 bases from V and 2 bases from J; bases unmatched to any gene: 4. This CDR3 has 13 amino acids. Germline assignment: CDR1 MNHNS and CDR2 SASEGT. The CDR3 coding sequence is TGTGCCAGCAGAATAGGGACAGCCTACGAGCAGTACTTC. Residues: CASRIGTAYEQYF.

J is TRBJ1-4 and V is TRBV28, with a tentative D call TRBD1 (5 bases). V lost 3 bases and J 6 bases, leaving 14 bases between the germline ends. The germline V gene encodes CDR1 MDHEN and CDR2 SYDVKM. The CDR3 contains 15 residues. The CDR3 coding sequence is TGTGCCAGCAGTTTGCCCCGACAGACTTATGAAAAACTGTTTTTT. It translates to CASSLPRQTYEKLFF.

The chain recombines TRBV28 with TRBJ2-7; 8 nucleotides line up with TRBD1. The V gene end was trimmed by 6 bases and the J gene end by 4 bases; junction bases not matched to a gene: 8. Germline V lookup: CDR1 MDHEN, CDR2 SYDVKM. This CDR3 region has 14 residues. In nucleotides, the CDR3 is TGTGCCAGCAGCGGGACAGGATGGTCTTACGAGCAGTACTTC. It is translated as CASSGTGWSYEQYF. The entire variable domain, with the rest obtained from reference TRBV28 and TRBJ2-7, is as follows: DVKVTQSSRYLVKRTGEKVFLECVQDMDHENMFWYRQDPGLGLRLIYFSYDVKMKEKGDIPEGYSVSREKKERFSLILESASTNQTSMYLCASSGTGWSYEQYFGPGTRLTVT.

V gene TRBV6-6 combines with J gene TRBJ1-2, with a weak D call TRBD1 (6 bases). Germline V CDR1 and CDR2: MNHNY, SVGAGI (reference sequence). Between the trimmed V and J ends, which lost 10 bases and 5 bases, there was a span of 20 bases. The CDR3 extends over 14 amino acids. CDR3 nucleotide sequence: TGTGCCACCAAGGTGGGGTTGGGGGCGTATGGCTACACCTTC. Its translation is CATKVGLGAYGYTF.

The sample holds one count of this clone. J is TRBJ2-1 and V is TRBV15; the match to TRBD2 covers 7 bases. Germline CDR1 reads LNHNV; CDR2 reads YYDKDF (reference sequence). There are 20 residues in the CDR3. J gave up 0 bases and V 0 bases, and 14 bases lay outside the gene matches. CDR3 loop: CATSRDLASGLGSSYNEQFF. Written as DNA, the CDR3 is TGTGCCACCAGCAGAGATCTAGCTAGCGGTCTAGGAAGCTCCTACAATGAGCAGTTCTTC.

This chain connects TRBV11-2 to TRBJ2-7, with 14 positions matching TRBD2. The CDR3 contains 15 residues. V lost 4 bases and J lost 4; bases outside the gene matches: 3. Germline loops: CDR1 SGHAT, CDR2 FQNNGV. This chain's CDR3 is CASSWGLAGDYEQYF. The CDR3 DNA reads TGTGCCAGCAGCTGGGGACTAGCGGGAGATTACGAGCAGTACTTC.

This clone was found once. The CDR3 DNA reads as TGTGCCAGTAGGGGGAGCTCCTACAATGAGCAGTTCTTC. Protein sequence: CASRGSSYNEQFF. This chain connects TRBV19 to TRBJ2-1, with D tentatively TRBD2 (5 bases). The germline V and J ends were trimmed by 6 bases and 0 bases, with 6 bases remaining between them. The germline V gene has CDR1 LNHDA and CDR2 SQIVND (reference sequence). This CDR3 has 13 amino acids.

The chain carries TRBV27 and TRBJ2-3; the D gene is possibly TRBD2 (6 bases). This CDR3 contains 16 residues. Trimming took 0 bases from V and 0 from J, leaving 10 bases between them. The V gene's germline CDR1 is MNHEY and CDR2 SMNVEV (reference sequence). CDR3 sequence: CASSLSREISTDTQYF. In nucleotides, the CDR3 is TGTGCCAGCAGTTTATCCCGGGAGATTAGCACAGATACGCAGTATTTT.

Here the CDR3 reads CASSSAGGGEQFF. The CDR3 nucleotides read TGTGCCAGCAGCTCAGCGGGGGGCGGTGAGCAGTTCTTC. The chain recombines TRBV6-1 with TRBJ2-1, with 9 bases that match TRBD2. Per germline, CDR1 MNHNS and CDR2 SASEGT. The CDR3 runs 13 residues. Trimming cost V 6 bases and J 9 bases; bases outside gene matches: 6.

This clone showed up just once. The V and J genes are TRBV19 and TRBJ2-7, with a possible D match to TRBD2 (5 bases). V lost 7 bases and J lost 0, with 10 bases in between. There are 13 residues in the CDR3. Germline V gene data show CDR1 as LNHDA and CDR2 as SQIVND (reference sequence). The chain's CDR3 is CASMDSNSYEQYF. Written as DNA, the CDR3 is TGTGCCAGTATGGACTCAAACTCCTACGAGCAGTACTTC.

The chain carries TRBV11-1 and TRBJ2-7; TRBD2 matches 10 bases. Germline CDR1 is SGHAT and CDR2 is FQDESV (reference sequence). This CDR3 spans 13 amino acids. The junction had 7 bases not matched to a gene; V was cut back by 7 bases and J by 7 bases. The CDR3 sequence: CASKRSGRAEQYF. The CDR3, as DNA: TGTGCCAGCAAACGAAGCGGGAGGGCAGAGCAGTACTTC.

The rearrangement links TRBV5-1 to TRBJ1-1, with 8 bases lining up with TRBD1. The CDR3 is 17 residues long. V was pared by 0 bases and J by 7 bases, with 14 bases of the junction left unmatched. Germline V gene lookup returns CDR1 SGHRS and CDR2 YFSETQ. The CDR3 loop is CASSLGAGGVIDGEAFF. DNA of the CDR3: TGCGCCAGCAGCTTGGGAGCAGGGGGCGTAATTGATGGTGAAGCTTTCTTT.

This rearrangement joins TRBV7-9 to TRBJ2-6; a possible D gene is TRBD1 (5 bases). CDR1 and CDR2 from the germline V gene are SEHNR and FQNEAQ (reference sequence). The CDR3 length is 16 residues. Trimming stripped 2 bases from V and 0 bases from J, with 8 bases between. CDR3 nucleotides: TGTGCCAGCAGCTTAACAGGTCTCTCTGGGGCCAACGTCCTGACTTTC. It encodes CASSLTGLSGANVLTF.

The V call is TRBV9, the J call TRBJ1-3, with D possibly TRBD1 on 5 matching bases. CDR1 and CDR2 (germline): SGDLS, YYNGEE. Trimming stripped 0 bases from V and 1 base from J, with 11 bases between. This CDR3 contains 16 residues. DNA for the CDR3: TGTGCCAGCAGCGTAGGGGGCTGGAGTTCTGGAAACACCATATATTTT. Its protein is CASSVGGWSSGNTIYF.

V and J are TRBV7-2 and TRBJ2-5; D gene uncertain. The germline V gene encodes CDR1 SGHTA and CDR2 FQGNSA. The CDR3 is made up of 15 amino acids. V was shortened by 0 bases and J by 1 base, with 9 bases between the two germline ends. The CDR3 region has the DNA TGTGCCAGCAGCTTAGCCCTCGGATTCCAAGAGACCCAGTACTTC. It specifies CASSLALGFQETQYF.

This sequence joins TRBV11-3 and TRBJ2-5, with a possible D match to TRBD1 (6 bases). V was trimmed by 2 bases and J by 7 bases, leaving 14 bases between them. Per the germline V gene, CDR1 is SGHNT and CDR2 is YENEEA. The length of the CDR3 is 14 residues. This CDR3 reads CASSLSRVGGTQYF. CDR3 DNA sequence: TGTGCCAGCAGCTTAAGCAGGGTAGGGGGGACCCAGTACTTC. The variable domain in full, completed from reference TRBV11-3 and TRBJ2-5, reads EAGVVQSPRYKIIEKKQPVAFWCNPISGHNTLYWYLQNLGQGPELLIRYENEEAVDDSQLPKDRFSAERLKGVDSTLKIQPAELGDSAVYLCASSLSRVGGTQYFGPGTRLLVL.

V gene TRBV2 combines with J gene TRBJ2-5, with 9 nucleotides matching TRBD1. The length of the CDR3 is 14 residues. V lost 8 bases to trimming and J lost 4 bases; unmatched junction nucleotides: 8. Looked up from germline, CDR1 is SNHLY and CDR2 is FYNNEI. The chain's CDR3 is CASGGQGQGETQYF. CDR3 nucleotide sequence: TGTGCCAGCGGAGGACAGGGGCAGGGAGAGACCCAGTACTTC.

This clone is medium-sized (0.01 to 0.1%) by share. The chain has TRBV28 and TRBJ2-6; TRBD1 agrees at 8 bases. The germline CDR1 and CDR2 sequences are MDHEN and SYDVKM. Trimming cost V 6 bases and J 4 bases; bases outside gene matches: 14. The CDR3 is 18 residues long. CDR3 sequence: CASSLTGGYSYGANVLTF. CDR3 DNA: TGTGCCAGCAGCCTTACAGGGGGGTATTCTTACGGGGCCAACGTCCTGACTTTC.

This clone appeared a few times. The V and J genes are TRBV5-1 and TRBJ2-2, with 8 bases fitting TRBD2. Losses at the gene ends were 5 bases for V and 2 bases for J; bases not matched to a gene: 5. The CDR3 has 15 residues. Germline lookup yields CDR1 SGHRS and CDR2 YFSETQ. CDR3 sequence (DNA): TGCGCCAGCAGGGCGGGGGGCCTAAACACCGGGGAGCTGTTTTTT. Translated, it gives CASRAGGLNTGELFF.